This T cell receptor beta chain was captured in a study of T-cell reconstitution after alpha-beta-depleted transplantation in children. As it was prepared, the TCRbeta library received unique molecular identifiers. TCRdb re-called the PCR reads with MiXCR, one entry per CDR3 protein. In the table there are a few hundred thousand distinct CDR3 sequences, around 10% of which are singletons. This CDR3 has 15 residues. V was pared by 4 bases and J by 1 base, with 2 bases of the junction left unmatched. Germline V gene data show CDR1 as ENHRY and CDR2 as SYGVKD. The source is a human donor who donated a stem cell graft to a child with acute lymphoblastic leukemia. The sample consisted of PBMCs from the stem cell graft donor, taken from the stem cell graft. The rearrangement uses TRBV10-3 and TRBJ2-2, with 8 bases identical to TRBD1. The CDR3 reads CAISAGTGNTGELFF. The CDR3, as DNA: TGTGCCATCAGTGCCGGGACAGGGAACACCGGGGAGCTGTTTTTT.